This TCR beta chain was identified in a study of T cell responses to AZD1222 COVID-19 vaccine. Sequencing used immunoSEQ multiplex PCR; TCRdb keeps in-frame clones, though not all of them. The sample lists 150,000 to 200,000 clones; 90% were seen once. V was shortened by 2 bases and J by 7 bases, with 6 bases between the two germline ends. The CDR3 consists of 12 residues. The chain carries TRBV12-3 or TRBV12-4 and TRBJ2-1; D unresolved. This TCR came from an adult who received the AZD1222 COVID-19 vaccine. The material was peripheral blood, obtained 28 days after the second AZD1222 dose. The CDR3 here is CASSLWDNEQFF. The CDR3 DNA reads as TGTGCCAGCAGTTTATGGGATAATGAGCAGTTCTTC.